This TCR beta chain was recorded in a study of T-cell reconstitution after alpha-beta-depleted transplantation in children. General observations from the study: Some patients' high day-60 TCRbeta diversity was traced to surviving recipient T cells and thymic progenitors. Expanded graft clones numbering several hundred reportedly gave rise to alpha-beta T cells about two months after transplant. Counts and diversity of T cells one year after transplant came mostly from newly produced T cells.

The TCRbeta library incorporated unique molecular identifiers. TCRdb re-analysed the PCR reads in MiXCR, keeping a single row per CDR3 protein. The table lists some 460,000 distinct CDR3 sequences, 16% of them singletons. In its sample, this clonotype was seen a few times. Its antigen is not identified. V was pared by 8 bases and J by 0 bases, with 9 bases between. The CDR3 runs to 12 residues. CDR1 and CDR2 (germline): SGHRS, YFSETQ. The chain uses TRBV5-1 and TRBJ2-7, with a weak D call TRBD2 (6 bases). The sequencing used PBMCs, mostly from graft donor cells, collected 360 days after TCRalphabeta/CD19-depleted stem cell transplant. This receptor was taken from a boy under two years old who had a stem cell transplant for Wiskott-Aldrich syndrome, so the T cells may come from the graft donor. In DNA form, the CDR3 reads TGCGCCAGTTGGGGGGACTCCTACGAGCAGTACTTC. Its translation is CASWGDSYEQYF.